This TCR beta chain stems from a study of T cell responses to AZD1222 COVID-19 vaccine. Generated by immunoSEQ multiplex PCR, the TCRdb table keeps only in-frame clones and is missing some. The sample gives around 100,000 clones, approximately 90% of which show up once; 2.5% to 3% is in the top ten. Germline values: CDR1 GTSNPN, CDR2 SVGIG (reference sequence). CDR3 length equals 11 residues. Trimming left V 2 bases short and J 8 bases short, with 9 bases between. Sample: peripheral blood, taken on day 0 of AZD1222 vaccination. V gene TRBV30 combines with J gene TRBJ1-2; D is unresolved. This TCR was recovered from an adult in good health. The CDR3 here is CAWSQGTGYTF. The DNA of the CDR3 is TGTGCCTGGAGTCAAGGTACGGGCTACACCTTC. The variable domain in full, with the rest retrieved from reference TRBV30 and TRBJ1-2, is SQTIHQWPATLVQPVGSPLSLECTVEGTSNPNLYWYRQAAGRGLQLLFYSVGIGQISSEVPQNLSASRPQDRQFILSSKKLLLSDSGFYLCAWSQGTGYTFGSGTRLTVV.